The present entry profiles one TCR beta chain with its context. Its target is not known. This entry belongs to a study of beta chain features in type 1 diabetes. Findings and limits, study-wide: The similarity of naive, central memory and Treg TCRB repertoires appeared greater among patients than among healthy donors. VDJ junctions from type 1 diabetes patients carried fewer insertions and larger deletions.

Trimming stripped 4 bases from V and 0 bases from J, with 9 bases between. This CDR3 is 13 amino acids long. The V gene's germline CDR1 is GTSNPN and CDR2 SVGIG (reference sequence). As every portion of the isolated RNA was reverse transcribed, the sequencing read expressed TCRB transcripts. The protocol was immunoSEQ multiplex PCR, while the TCRdb copy is restricted to in-frame clones and leaves out a portion. The sample gives about 360,000 clones, around 12% of which show up once; 0.015% to 0.02% is in the top ten. Source material: naive CD4+ T cells from blood. This receptor was taken from a man aged 18 to 30 in good health. This chain links TRBV30 with TRBJ1-2; TRBD1 might be the D (5 bases). This CDR3 reads CAWNRQSNYGYTF. DNA for the CDR3: TGTGCCTGGAACAGACAGTCTAACTATGGCTACACCTTC.